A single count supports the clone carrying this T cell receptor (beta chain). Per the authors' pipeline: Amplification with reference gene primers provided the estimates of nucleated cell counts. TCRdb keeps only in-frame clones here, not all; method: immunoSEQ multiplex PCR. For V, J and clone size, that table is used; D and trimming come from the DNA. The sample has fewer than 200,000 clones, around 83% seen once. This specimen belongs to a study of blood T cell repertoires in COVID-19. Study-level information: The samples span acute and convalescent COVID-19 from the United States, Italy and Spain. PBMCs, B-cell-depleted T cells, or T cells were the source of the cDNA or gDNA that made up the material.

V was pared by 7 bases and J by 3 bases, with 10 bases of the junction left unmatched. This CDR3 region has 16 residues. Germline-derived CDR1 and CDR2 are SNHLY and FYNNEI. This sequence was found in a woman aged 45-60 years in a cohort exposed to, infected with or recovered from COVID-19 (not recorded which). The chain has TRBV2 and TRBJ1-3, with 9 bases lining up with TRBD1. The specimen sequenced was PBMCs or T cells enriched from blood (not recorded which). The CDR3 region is CASNMNRGQVGNTIYF. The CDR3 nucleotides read TGTGCCAGCAATATGAACAGGGGGCAGGTTGGAAACACCATATATTTT.